The 2 T cell receptor beta chains in this list originate from one sample, sequenced in a study of T-cell memory formation after mild COVID-19. TCRdb itself ran the 5' RACE reads through MiXCR, one entry per CDR3 protein. The top ten clones hold 12% of a sample with 450,000 to 700,000 distinct CDR3 sequences, more than 15% of them seen once. The sequencing sample was made of PBMCs or a T cell subset sorted from them (not recorded which). The receptor set was obtained from an adult woman who had mild COVID-19 (a few samples of this study predate the infection). Cell type and time point are not known.

This chain joins TRBV2 and TRBJ2-1, with 8 nucleotides matching TRBD1. Looked up from germline, CDR1 is SNHLY and CDR2 is FYNNEI. The CDR3 covers 15 residues. J lost 0 bases, V lost 3 bases, and 1 base had no gene match. DNA for the CDR3: TGTGCCAGCAGTGACCAGGGGGCCTCCTACAATGAGCAGTTCTTC. Encoded protein: CASSDQGASYNEQFF. The full variable domain, in which reference TRBV2 and TRBJ2-1 provide the parts outside the CDR3, is EPEVTQTPSHQVTQMGQEVILRCVPISNHLYFYWYRQILGQKVEFLVSFYNNEISEKSEIFDDQFSVERPDGSNFTLKIRSTKLEDSAMYFCASSDQGASYNEQFFGPGTRLTVL.

The gene calls are TRBV20-1 and TRBJ2-5; 9 positions match TRBD2. V was clipped by 0 bases and J by 6 bases; unmatched bases: 11. The CDR3 length is 16 residues. Germline assignment: CDR1 DFQATT and CDR2 SNEGSKA (reference sequence). This CDR3 reads CSAREGEAGGGKTQYF. In nucleotides, the CDR3 is TGCAGTGCTAGAGAGGGAGAAGCGGGAGGTGGGAAGACCCAGTACTTC.